The 29 T cell receptor beta chains reported below all come from one sample, sequenced in a study of blood T cell repertoires in COVID-19. Profiled with immunoSEQ multiplex PCR; TCRdb holds only in-frame clones, not every one. The table has 280,000 or so clones, roughly nine tenths seen once. Sequenced sample: PBMCs or T cells enriched from blood (not recorded which). These receptors were taken from a woman in her thirties or forties who had recovered from COVID-19.

The chain employs TRBV27 and TRBJ2-1, with D uncertain. Trimming stripped 4 bases from V and 1 base from J, with 8 bases between. The CDR3 covers 14 residues. Germline CDR1 and CDR2: MNHEY and SMNVEV (reference sequence). The CDR3 DNA follows: TGTGCCAGCAGTTCCTTGAGTTCCTACAATGAGCAGTTCTTC. It specifies CASSSLSSYNEQFF.

The chain has TRBV25-1 and TRBJ1-2, with TRBD1 as a possible D gene (5 bases). This CDR3 is built from 12 residues. The germline V gene encodes CDR1 MGHDK and CDR2 SYGVNS. V was clipped by 2 bases and J by 5 bases, with 6 bases between them. CDR3 residues: CASSEQGYGYTF. The CDR3 DNA sequence: TGTGCCAGCAGTGAACAGGGTTATGGCTACACCTTC.

This clone has just a few counts. This sequence joins TRBV19 and TRBJ1-5; a possible D gene is TRBD1 (5 bases). V was clipped by 5 bases and J by 1 base, with 21 bases between them. This CDR3 has 18 amino acids. Germline CDR1 LNHDA, CDR2 SQIVND (reference sequence). CDR3 in DNA: TGTGCCAGTAGTTCTGGGCCAGGGAGGGAAGCGAGCAATCAGCCCCAGCATTTT. Residues: CASSSGPGREASNQPQHF. Combining the CDR3 with reference TRBV19 and TRBJ1-5 gives the whole variable domain DGGITQSPKYLFRKEGQNVTLSCEQNLNHDAMYWYRQDPGQGLRLIYYSQIVNDFQKGDIAEGYSVSREKKESFPLTVTSAQKNPTAFYLCASSSGPGREASNQPQHFGDGTRLSIL.

This chain links TRBV28 with TRBJ1-2; D possibly corresponds to TRBD1 (5 bases). The CDR3 length is 15 residues. From germline, CDR1 is MDHEN and CDR2 SYDVKM. Trimming pared 6 bases from V and 2 bases from J, leaving 16 bases between. The CDR3 region is CASSRAGGGNYGYTF. CDR3 DNA sequence: TGTGCCAGCAGCCGCGCAGGCGGGGGGAACTATGGCTACACCTTC.

The gene calls are TRBV19 and TRBJ2-3; 7 bases agree with TRBD1. J gave up 0 bases and V 3 bases, and 9 bases lay outside the gene matches. The CDR3 has 17 amino acids. Germline values: CDR1 LNHDA, CDR2 SQIVND (reference sequence). DNA of the CDR3: TGTGCCAGTAGTATGGACCTGGGACAGTCTAGCACAGATACGCAGTATTTT. Translation gives CASSMDLGQSSTDTQYF.

The chain employs TRBV18 and TRBJ2-7; 8 bases agree with TRBD1. CDR3 size: 13 residues. The germline V gene has CDR1 KGHSH and CDR2 LQKENI. V shed 4 bases and J 3 bases; nucleotides not matched to a gene: 2. The CDR3 loop is CASSQGQGYEQYF. The CDR3 nucleotides read TGTGCCAGCTCACAAGGACAGGGCTACGAGCAGTACTTC.

The V gene is TRBV7-2, the J gene TRBJ2-5; 8 nucleotides line up with TRBD1. The CDR3 covers 16 residues. The germline gives CDR1 SGHTA, CDR2 FQGNSA. The V segment lost 11 bases and the J segment 5 bases; nucleotides outside the gene matches: 19. CDR3 sequence reads: CAETATLSGGGETQYF. The CDR3 DNA is TGTGCCGAGACCGCTACACTCTCAGGGGGCGGGGAGACCCAGTACTTC.

This sequence joins TRBV7-2 and TRBJ2-1, with 8 bases fitting TRBD2. J lost 9 bases, V lost 5 bases, and 12 bases had no gene match. The CDR3 has 15 residues. Germline lookup yields CDR1 SGHTA and CDR2 FQGNSA. This CDR3 is CASSPGGSGAREQFF. The CDR3 DNA reads as TGTGCCAGCAGCCCTGGCGGTAGCGGGGCACGTGAGCAGTTCTTC.

V gene TRBV30 combines with J gene TRBJ2-7; 12 positions match TRBD1. The ends lost 1 base at V and 5 bases at J; junction bases unmatched: 9. There are 16 residues in the CDR3. Germline V gives CDR1 GTSNPN, CDR2 SVGIG (reference sequence). CDR3 protein: CAWSGRLGTGGHEQYF. The CDR3 bases are TGTGCCTGGAGTGGCCGACTCGGGACAGGGGGCCACGAGCAGTACTTC.

The chain carries TRBV11-3 and TRBJ2-1, with 8 bases matching TRBD2. Trimming took 5 bases from V and 7 from J; bases not matched to a gene: 10. Germline values: CDR1 SGHNT, CDR2 YENEEA. This CDR3 region has 15 residues. The chain's CDR3 is CASSRVASGLNEQFF. The CDR3 DNA reads as TGTGCCAGCAGCCGAGTGGCTAGCGGGCTGAATGAGCAGTTCTTC.

This clone was recorded once. The chain recombines TRBV27 with TRBJ1-2; the D gene is possibly TRBD1 (6 bases). Between the trimmed V and J ends, which lost 3 bases and 1 base, there was a span of 15 bases. The CDR3 covers 16 residues. Germline CDR1 is MNHEY and CDR2 is SMNVEV (reference sequence). The CDR3 DNA follows: TGTGCCAGCAGTTTTAGAGGGGACACCGATAACTATGGCTACACCTTC. Amino acids: CASSFRGDTDNYGYTF.

The CDR3 coding sequence is TGTGCCAGCAGTCTAGGGACAGGGGACGACGAGCAGTACTTC. Residues: CASSLGTGDDEQYF. The chain couples TRBV27 to TRBJ2-7; TRBD1 aligns across 10 bases. The CDR3 length is 14 residues. The J segment lost 5 bases and the V segment lost 5 bases, leaving 6 bases of the junction unmatched. CDR1 and CDR2 (germline): MNHEY, SMNVEV (reference sequence).

The chain carries TRBV2 and TRBJ2-3, with D possibly TRBD2 on 6 matching bases. This CDR3 spans 15 amino acids. V was cut by 1 base and J by 3 bases, with 11 bases left in between. CDR1 is SNHLY, CDR2 FYNNEI, per germline. CDR3 sequence (DNA): TGTGCCAGCAGTGAAGTAGCGGAGATGACAGATACGCAGTATTTT. This gives the protein CASSEVAEMTDTQYF.

V and J are TRBV7-8 and TRBJ2-1; 7 bases fit TRBD2. Per the germline V gene, CDR1 is SGHVS and CDR2 is FQNEAQ. This CDR3 region has 12 residues. The J segment lost 10 bases and the V segment lost 5 bases, leaving 5 bases of the junction unmatched. The DNA of the CDR3 is TGTGCCAGCAGCCGGGACTACCAAGAGCAGTTCTTC. This gives the protein CASSRDYQEQFF.

V usage is TRBV19 and J usage is TRBJ2-6; D uncertain. V was clipped by 3 bases and J by 2 bases, with 2 bases between them. There are 13 residues in the CDR3. Germline V gives CDR1 LNHDA, CDR2 SQIVND (reference sequence). CDR3 amino acids: CASSITGANVLTF. Here the CDR3 DNA reads TGTGCCAGTAGTATTACTGGGGCCAACGTCCTGACTTTC.

V gene TRBV28 combines with J gene TRBJ1-4; TRBD1 matches 9 bases. Germline trimming cut 6 bases from V and 2 bases from J; bases unmatched to any gene: 7. The germline CDR1 and CDR2 sequences are MDHEN and SYDVKM. The length of the CDR3 is 16 residues. The CDR3, as DNA: TGTGCCAGCAGCAAGGACAGGGGTTGGACTAATGAAAAACTGTTTTTT. Protein: CASSKDRGWTNEKLFF.

This clone occurred once. The gene calls are TRBV6-5 and TRBJ2-7; D perhaps matches TRBD2 (5 bases). Germline V gives CDR1 MNHEY, CDR2 SVGAGI. The V end was cut by 3 bases, the J end by 4 bases, with 16 bases between. There are 15 residues in the CDR3. CDR3: CASSYGRGRAYEQYF. CDR3 DNA sequence: TGTGCCAGCAGTTATGGCCGGGGTCGCGCGTACGAGCAGTACTTC.

CDR3 residues: CASSPGQGLDEQFF. The CDR3 DNA sequence: TGTGCCAGCAGCCCCGGACAGGGTTTGGATGAGCAGTTCTTC. The gene calls are TRBV5-4 and TRBJ2-1; 8 positions agree with TRBD1. The CDR3 extends over 14 amino acids. The germline gives CDR1 SGHNT, CDR2 YYREEE (reference sequence). The ends lost 4 bases at V and 8 bases at J; junction bases unmatched: 8. The complete variable domain, with remaining parts taken from reference TRBV5-4 and TRBJ2-1, reads ETGVTQSPTHLIKTRGQQVTLRCSSQSGHNTVSWYQQALGQGPQFIFQYYREEENGRGNFPPRFSGLQFPNYSSELNVNALELDDSALYLCASSPGQGLDEQFFGPGTRLTVL.

This chain connects TRBV7-9 to TRBJ2-1, with TRBD2 matching over 9 bases. The CDR3 is made up of 14 amino acids. The ends lost 5 bases at V and 8 bases at J; junction bases unmatched: 7. Germline-derived CDR1 and CDR2 are SEHNR and FQNEAQ (reference sequence). As DNA, the CDR3 is TGTGCCAGCAGCCTGGGACTAGCAATGGATGAGCAGTTCTTC. This codes for CASSLGLAMDEQFF.

This clone was counted once. The chain recombines TRBV28 with TRBJ1-1; 9 nucleotides align to TRBD1. The ends lost 6 bases at V and 3 bases at J; junction bases unmatched: 8. CDR3 length: 15 residues. Looked up from germline, CDR1 is MDHEN and CDR2 is SYDVKM. The CDR3 DNA is TGTGCCAGCAGCACAGGGGGCGCTGCGGACACTGAAGCTTTCTTT. It yields the protein CASSTGGAADTEAFF. The whole variable domain, filled in from reference TRBV28 and TRBJ1-1, reads DVKVTQSSRYLVKRTGEKVFLECVQDMDHENMFWYRQDPGLGLRLIYFSYDVKMKEKGDIPEGYSVSREKKERFSLILESASTNQTSMYLCASSTGGAADTEAFFGQGTRLTVV.

The rearrangement joins TRBV5-1 to TRBJ2-3, with 8 bases that match TRBD1. This CDR3 is built from 16 residues. The germline gives CDR1 SGHRS, CDR2 YFSETQ. The ends lost 0 bases at V and 5 bases at J; junction bases unmatched: 8. The chain's CDR3 is CASSLGQGSAEDTQYF. As DNA, the CDR3 is TGCGCCAGCAGCTTGGGACAGGGGTCCGCGGAAGATACGCAGTATTTT.

The CDR3 coding sequence is TGCGCCAGCAGCCGCGGACTCTTGAGCTCTGGAAACACCATATATTTT. Encoded protein: CASSRGLLSSGNTIYF. The chain links TRBV4-3 to TRBJ1-3; D is undetermined. The germline V and J ends were trimmed by 4 bases and 0 bases, with 13 bases remaining between them. The CDR3 length is 16 residues. Germline assignment: CDR1 LGHNA and CDR2 YSLEER.

This chain uses TRBV28 with TRBJ2-4; 10 bases match TRBD1. V lost 3 bases, J lost 4 bases, and 3 bases stayed unmatched. The CDR3 length is 15 residues. In germline, CDR1 is MDHEN, CDR2 SYDVKM. The CDR3 bases are TGTGCCAGCAGTTTGCGGGGACAGGGGAAAAACATTCAGTACTTC. Residues: CASSLRGQGKNIQYF.

The CDR3 DNA sequence: TGTGCCAGCAGCGCATCAGGGATGGGAGAGACCCAGTACTTC. Translating it yields CASSASGMGETQYF. The J gene is TRBJ2-5, the V gene TRBV21-1; the D call of TRBD1 is as the table states it, not checked on the DNA. TRBV21-1 is reported as a pseudogene. The CDR3 has 14 residues.

V gene TRBV7-9 combines with J gene TRBJ1-2, with D possibly being TRBD1 (6 bases). Trimming took 6 bases from V and 2 from J, leaving 22 bases between them. Looked up from germline, CDR1 is SEHNR and CDR2 is FQNEAQ (reference sequence). The CDR3 runs 17 residues. The CDR3 DNA reads TGTGCCAGCAGACCCCAGGGGTCCGGAAGGAACAACTATGGCTACACCTTC. This encodes CASRPQGSGRNNYGYTF.

This chain uses TRBV3-1 (or the pseudogene TRBV3-2) with TRBJ2-7; 10 nucleotides line up with TRBD2. The CDR3 has 18 amino acids. Germline CDR1 reads LGHDT; CDR2 reads YNNKEL (reference sequence). Trimming removed 4 bases from V and 0 bases from J; junction bases left unmatched: 12. CDR3 region: CASSLGGSGRAHSYEQYF. CDR3 DNA sequence: TGTGCCAGCAGCCTTGGCGGGAGCGGGAGGGCTCACTCCTACGAGCAGTACTTC.

In nucleotides, the CDR3 is TGTGCCAGCAGCCAATGGGGGACAGACAACACTGAAGCTTTCTTT. Translation gives CASSQWGTDNTEAFF. This sequence joins TRBV3-1 (or the pseudogene TRBV3-2) and TRBJ1-1; 7 nucleotides agree with TRBD1. The CDR3 has 15 residues. Germline CDR1 and CDR2: LGHDT and YNNKEL (reference sequence). Unmatched junction bases numbered 5, after V lost 2 bases and J lost 2 bases.

This chain connects TRBV2 to TRBJ1-2, with a weak D call TRBD1 (6 bases). The ends were cut back, 6 bases at V and 8 bases at J, with 13 bases in the middle. The CDR3 length is 12 residues. The germline V gene has CDR1 SNHLY and CDR2 FYNNEI. The CDR3 DNA sequence: TGTGCCAGCAGGGCCGGGACAAAAGGCTACACCTTC. This translates into CASRAGTKGYTF.

A remark on this clone: The junction and the germline gene differ at one end; a read error may be behind it. The chain links TRBV7-7 to TRBJ1-5; weak D call: TRBD1 (5 bases). From germline, CDR1 is SSHAT and CDR2 FNYEAQ (reference sequence). CDR3 length: 15 residues. The CDR3 DNA reads as TGTGCTAGCAGCACCTCGGGACTTAGCAATCAGCCCCAGCATTTT. This translates into CASSTSGLSNQPQHF.